These 25 T cell receptor beta chains were all obtained from the same sample, sequenced in a study of read filtering for tumor transcriptome and immune sequencing. This library used roughly 430 ng RNA and molecular barcoded adaptors spanning alpha/delta and beta/gamma chains. TCRdb independently ran MiXCR on the reads; one entry per CDR3 protein. The sample contains approximately 60,000 distinct CDR3 sequences, about 20% of which appear only once. The sequencing input was a population of CD138-negative cells sorted from bone marrow. The receptor set was obtained from a donor aged 40 or older with multiple myeloma.

This clonotype showed up many times. This rearrangement joins TRBV28 to TRBJ2-2; D is possibly TRBD2 (5 bases). Per germline, CDR1 MDHEN and CDR2 SYDVKM. V gave up 6 bases and J gave up 0 bases, with 14 bases separating them. CDR3 length: 16 amino acids. The CDR3 sequence is CASSRTRRTNTGELFF. CDR3 sequence (DNA): TGTGCCAGCAGCCGGACTCGGCGGACGAACACCGGGGAGCTGTTTTTT.

Worth noting for this clonotype: This may arise from a read error, as a much more abundant clone is one base away. V gene TRBV5-1 combines with J gene TRBJ2-1; D not certain. The germline V gene has CDR1 SGHRS and CDR2 YFSETQ. The CDR3 has 16 residues. Trimming cost V 0 bases and J 2 bases, with 12 bases left between them. The CDR3 is CASSLGEAVTYNEQFF. The CDR3 DNA sequence: TGCGCCAGCAGCTTGGGCGAGGCTGTAACCTACAATGAGCAGTTCTTC.

This clonotype showed up many times. CDR3 loop: CASSVGLAGNEQYF. CDR3 DNA: TGTGCCAGCAGCGTTGGACTAGCGGGGAACGAGCAGTACTTC. This chain connects TRBV9 to TRBJ2-7; 12 bases agree with TRBD2. From germline, CDR1 is SGDLS and CDR2 YYNGEE. This CDR3 is built from 14 residues. V shed 2 bases, J shed 5 bases, and the junction held 2 bases outside the gene matches.

This clonotype was seen once. The chain employs TRBV5-1 and TRBJ2-2; D gene uncertain. Trimming stripped 5 bases from V and 3 bases from J, with 8 bases between. Germline V gene sequence: CDR1 SGHRS, CDR2 YFSETQ. There are 13 residues in the CDR3. The CDR3 DNA sequence: TGCGCCAGCAGTTCAACGTACACCGGGGAGCTGTTTTTT. This sequence encodes CASSSTYTGELFF.

J is TRBJ2-7 and V is TRBV6-1, with 9 bases lining up with TRBD1. CDR1 is MNHNS and CDR2 is SASEGT in the germline V gene. With V trimmed by 5 bases and J by 6 bases, 14 bases remained unmatched. The CDR3 runs 16 residues. The CDR3 coding sequence is TGTGCCAGCAGTCCACGCAGGACAGGGGCCCCTTTCGAGCAGTACTTC. Translating gives CASSPRRTGAPFEQYF.

This clonotype has only a few counts. The chain has TRBV24-1 and TRBJ2-1; D may match TRBD1 or TRBD2 (5 bases each). From germline, CDR1 is KGHDR and CDR2 SFDVKD. This CDR3 region has 16 residues. V was trimmed by 1 base and J by 3 bases, leaving 12 bases between them. CDR3 amino acids: CATSDFRGRGYNEQFF. The CDR3 DNA reads as TGTGCCACCAGTGATTTTCGGGGAAGGGGCTACAATGAGCAGTTCTTC.

Worth noting for this clonotype: This sequence may be a read error, since a much larger clone differs from it by one base. The CDR3 DNA follows: TGTGCCAGCAGCCAAGACGCTATGGGGACCCAGTACTTC. Protein sequence: CASSQDAMGTQYF. The V call is TRBV4-2, the J call TRBJ2-5, with D unclear. The V end was cut by 0 bases, the J end by 7 bases, with 9 bases between. Germline CDR1 reads LGHNA; CDR2 reads YNFKEQ. The CDR3 runs 13 residues.

The sample holds many counts of this clonotype. The rearrangement joins TRBV2 to TRBJ2-6, with 9 nucleotides matching TRBD1. The CDR3 runs to 17 residues. After removal of 6 bases from V and 4 bases from J, the junction contained 10 bases not matched to a gene. Per germline, CDR1 SNHLY and CDR2 FYNNEI. Here the CDR3 DNA reads TGTGCCAGCAGCCCCGGGACAGGGAAATCAGGGGCCAACGTCCTGACTTTC. Its translation is CASSPGTGKSGANVLTF.

In this sample, this clonotype turned up a few times. This chain's CDR3 is CASSPGTGVGELFF. CDR3 nucleotide sequence: TGTGCCAGCAGCCCCGGTACGGGGGTCGGGGAGCTGTTTTTT. The V and J genes are TRBV3-1 and TRBJ2-2; D may be TRBD2 (6 bases). CDR3 length equals 14 residues. The V and J ends lost 4 bases and 7 bases respectively, with 13 bases between them. Germline lookup yields CDR1 LGHDT and CDR2 YNNKEL (reference sequence).

This clonotype came up many times. This chain links TRBV10-3 with TRBJ2-2; D not resolved. The CDR3 is 15 amino acids. The V and J ends lost 7 bases and 2 bases respectively, with 14 bases between them. CDR1 ENHRY and CDR2 SYGVKD come from the germline V gene. The CDR3 is CAITSPDTNTGELFF. CDR3 in DNA: TGTGCCATCACCTCCCCTGACACCAACACCGGGGAGCTGTTTTTT.

This clonotype was seen many times. The chain uses TRBV5-1 and TRBJ1-1, with 9 bases identical to TRBD1. With V trimmed by 0 bases and J by 7 bases, 4 bases remained unmatched. The germline V gene has CDR1 SGHRS and CDR2 YFSETQ. There are 14 residues in the CDR3. In nucleotides, the CDR3 is TGCGCCAGCAGCTTGGACAGGGGGCAAGGTGAAGCTTTCTTT. This gives the protein CASSLDRGQGEAFF.

Notes on this clonotype: A read error is possible here, since a much larger clone lies one base away. CDR3 region: CTSSLGQGAIEEQYF. CDR3 in DNA: TGCACCAGCAGCTTGGGACAGGGGGCAATTGAGGAGCAGTACTTC. This rearrangement joins TRBV5-1 to TRBJ2-7; 12 bases are shared with TRBD1. The CDR3 has 15 residues. Germline CDR1 is SGHRS and CDR2 is YFSETQ.

Worth noting for this clonotype: An end of the junction differs from the germline gene, which may be a read error. The chain recombines TRBV7-3 with TRBJ2-6; no definite D call. Germline V gene lookup returns CDR1 SGHTA and CDR2 FQGTGA. The CDR3 covers 16 residues. CDR3 region: CAGSPNSIPGANVLTF. CDR3 nucleotides: TGTGCCGGCAGCCCTAACTCGATCCCCGGGGCCAACGTCCTGACTTTC.

The V call is TRBV3-1, the J call TRBJ2-5; the D gene is possibly TRBD2 (5 bases). Germline CDR1 LGHDT, CDR2 YNNKEL (reference sequence). CDR3 length: 13 residues. The V end was cut by 6 bases, the J end by 5 bases, with 13 bases between. The CDR3 reads CASSSDGGETQYF. CDR3 DNA: TGTGCCAGCAGTTCGGACGGAGGTGAGACCCAGTACTTC.

This rearrangement joins TRBV30 to TRBJ1-1; D is perhaps TRBD1 (5 bases). Germline CDR1 is GTSNPN and CDR2 is SVGIG (reference sequence). CDR3 length: 12 residues. Trimming removed 4 bases from V and 6 bases from J, with 12 bases in between. DNA for the CDR3: TGTGCCTGGAATGATGGGGCGGCTGAAGCTTTCTTT. It yields the protein CAWNDGAAEAFF. Using reference TRBV30 and TRBJ1-1 for the parts outside the CDR3, the full variable domain is SQTIHQWPATLVQPVGSPLSLECTVEGTSNPNLYWYRQAAGRGLQLLFYSVGIGQISSEVPQNLSASRPQDRQFILSSKKLLLSDSGFYLCAWNDGAAEAFFGQGTRLTVV.

There are many counts of this clonotype. The chain combines TRBV5-1 with TRBJ2-7, with a weak D call TRBD1 (5 bases). The CDR3 is made up of 12 amino acids. V lost 2 bases to trimming and J lost 6 bases, with 9 bases between them. From germline, CDR1 is SGHRS and CDR2 YFSETQ. The CDR3 here is CASSFMGREQYF. The DNA for the CDR3 is TGCGCCAGCAGCTTTATGGGGCGCGAGCAGTACTTC.

This clonotype has at least ten counts. The V call is TRBV5-1, the J call TRBJ2-2, with 7 bases identical to TRBD1. After removal of 4 bases from V and 0 bases from J, the junction contained 3 bases not matched to a gene. The CDR3 contains 15 residues. Germline V lookup: CDR1 SGHRS, CDR2 YFSETQ. This chain's CDR3 is CASSATGSNTGELFF. The CDR3 region has the DNA TGCGCCAGCAGCGCGACAGGGTCGAACACCGGGGAGCTGTTTTTT.

The sample holds many counts of this clonotype. This chain links TRBV4-1 with TRBJ2-3; D is unclear. Germline assignment: CDR1 MGHRA and CDR2 YSYEKL. The V end lost 1 base, the J end lost 4 bases, and 12 bases lay between the germline ends. The CDR3 has 15 residues. CDR3 nucleotides: TGCGCCAGCAGCCAAGGTCTACAAACGGCAGATACGCAGTATTTT. Translated: CASSQGLQTADTQYF.

Comment on this clonotype: Given the absence of the conserved phenylalanine or tryptophan at the CDR3 end, a read error is likely. The rearrangement joins TRBV12-3 or TRBV12-4 to TRBJ2-6; no reliable D call. There are 16 residues in the CDR3. Trimming left V 5 bases short and J 4 bases short, with 15 bases between. CDR3 sequence: CASSPPWAAGANVLTL. The CDR3 DNA is TGTGCCAGCAGTCCCCCCTGGGCAGCGGGGGCCAACGTCCTGACTCTC.

This clonotype was detected many times. V and J are TRBV20-1 and TRBJ1-1, with no clear D. V lost 3 bases and J lost 11, with 19 bases in between. The length of the CDR3 is 13 residues. The germline V gene encodes CDR1 DFQATT and CDR2 SNEGSKA (reference sequence). The CDR3 DNA follows: TGCAGTGCTAGTTCCCAACCCCCCCCCGGGGCTTTCTTT. Its protein product is CSASSQPPPGAFF.

This clonotype occurred many times. The chain carries TRBV30 and TRBJ2-1; no definite D call. This CDR3 comprises 11 residues. Germline V gene sequence: CDR1 GTSNPN, CDR2 SVGIG (reference sequence). Trimming left V 5 bases short and J 4 bases short, with 6 bases between. The CDR3 region is CAWYTYNEQFF. CDR3 nucleotides: TGTGCCTGGTACACATACAATGAGCAGTTCTTC.

This clonotype was detected ten times or more. V usage is TRBV7-3 and J usage is TRBJ2-3; TRBD1 is a possible D gene (7 bases). Trimming stripped 5 bases from V and 2 bases from J, with 14 bases between. Germline V CDR1 and CDR2: SGHTA, FQGTGA. This CDR3 spans 15 amino acids. The CDR3 DNA reads TGTGCCAGCAGCACTCAGGGGGGATACACAGATACGCAGTATTTT. As protein: CASSTQGGYTDTQYF.

This chain links TRBV7-2 with TRBJ2-1; TRBD2 might be the D (6 bases). Germline V gene sequence: CDR1 SGHTA, CDR2 FQGNSA. This CDR3 has 15 residues. V gave up 3 bases and J gave up 0 bases, with 9 bases separating them. CDR3 DNA sequence: TGTGCCAGCAGCTTTATCGGGGGCTCCTACAATGAGCAGTTCTTC. The encoded protein is CASSFIGGSYNEQFF.

This clonotype has ten or more counts. The CDR3 sequence: CASRNGLAGHRSSTDTQYF. CDR3 DNA: TGTGCCAGCAGAAACGGACTAGCGGGGCACCGAAGTAGCACAGATACGCAGTATTTT. This chain links TRBV27 with TRBJ2-3; 12 bases are shared with TRBD2. Germline CDR1 reads MNHEY; CDR2 reads SMNVEV (reference sequence). This CDR3 is 19 amino acids long. The junction had 13 bases not matched to a gene; V was cut back by 6 bases and J by 0 bases.

The chain is built from TRBV4-1 and TRBJ1-1; the D is unclear. Germline V gene lookup returns CDR1 MGHRA and CDR2 YSYEKL. The CDR3 spans 13 residues. Deletions cut 0 bases from V and 6 bases from J, with 8 bases between. CDR3 in DNA: TGCGCCAGCAGCCAAGATCGGGAGCCTGAAGCTTTCTTT. The encoded protein is CASSQDREPEAFF.